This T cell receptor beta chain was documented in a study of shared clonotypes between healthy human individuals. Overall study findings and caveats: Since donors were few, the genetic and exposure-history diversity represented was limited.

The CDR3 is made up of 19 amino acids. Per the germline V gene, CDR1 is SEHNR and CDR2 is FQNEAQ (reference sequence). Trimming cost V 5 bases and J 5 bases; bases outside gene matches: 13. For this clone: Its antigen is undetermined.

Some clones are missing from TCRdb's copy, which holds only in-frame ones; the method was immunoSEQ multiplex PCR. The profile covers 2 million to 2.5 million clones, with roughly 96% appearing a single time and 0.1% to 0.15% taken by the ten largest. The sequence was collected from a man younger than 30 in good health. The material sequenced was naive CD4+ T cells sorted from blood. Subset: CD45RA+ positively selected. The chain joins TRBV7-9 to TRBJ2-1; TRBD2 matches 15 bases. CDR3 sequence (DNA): TGTGCCAGCAGCACGGGACTAGCGGGAGGACCGATAACCAACAATGAGCAGTTCTTC. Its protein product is CASSTGLAGGPITNNEQFF.